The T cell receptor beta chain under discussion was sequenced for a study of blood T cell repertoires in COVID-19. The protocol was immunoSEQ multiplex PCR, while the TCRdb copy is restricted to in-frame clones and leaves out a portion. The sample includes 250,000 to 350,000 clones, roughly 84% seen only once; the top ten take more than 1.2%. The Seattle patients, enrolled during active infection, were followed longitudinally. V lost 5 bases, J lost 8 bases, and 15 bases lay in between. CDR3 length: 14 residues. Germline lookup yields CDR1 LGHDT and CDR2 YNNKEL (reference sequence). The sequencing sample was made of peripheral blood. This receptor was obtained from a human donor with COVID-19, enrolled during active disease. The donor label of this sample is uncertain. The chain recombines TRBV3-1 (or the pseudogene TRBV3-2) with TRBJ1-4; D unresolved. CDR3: CASSSDLLGEKLFF. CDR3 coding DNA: TGTGCCAGCAGCTCAGACTTGCTCGGGGAAAAACTGTTTTTT.